Within the sample, the clone carrying this TCR beta chain is medium-sized. Antigen: not known. The entry originates in a study of immune heterogeneity within non-small cell lung tumors. Overall study: Tumors were classified as 4 squamous cell carcinomas, about 9 non-squamous carcinomas and 1 not otherwise specified. Whole-study results and caveats: Different tumor locations in one patient shared dominant CDR3 beta clonotypes yet harbored unique high-frequency clones. Local tumor mutational burden correlated moderately but significantly with local T-cell clonality (R about 0.3).

TCR beta CDR3 was amplified by multiplex PCR, first round roughly 10 cycles, 32 V and 13 J primers. TCRdb re-derived calls from the multiplex PCR reads in MiXCR, one entry per CDR3 protein. The table shows around 2,200 distinct CDR3 sequences, with about 30% occurring only once. Trimming at V came to 5 bases and at J to 12 bases, leaving 12 bases not matched to a gene. The CDR3 loop spans 15 amino acids. Germline V lookup: CDR1 MNHEY, CDR2 SMNVEV (reference sequence). Bulk tumor genomic DNA was the template, and each sample received 550 to 650 ng. Primary tumors were biopsied several times each, far apart, intraoperatively. Patients had untreated, newly diagnosed non-small cell lung cancer and underwent curative surgery.

Sequencing was carried out using lung tumor tissue. This TCR derives from a man in his sixties with non-small cell lung cancer. The rearrangement joins TRBV27 to TRBJ2-6; the match to TRBD1 covers 8 bases. The CDR3 sequence: CASSLGQGLGAVLTF. CDR3 bases: TGTGCCAGCAGTCTCGGACAGGGCCTGGGGGCCGTCCTGACTTTC.